The 7 T cell receptor beta chains below were found in one sample sequenced in a study of vaccination and CD4 T cells after COVID-19. One entry per CDR3 protein results from TCRdb running MiXCR on the PCR reads. The table has more than 35,000 distinct CDR3 sequences, 36% seen once. Time point described: late sampling 161 to 241 days after vaccination in three convalescent patients. The material sequenced was CD4+ T cells from blood, taken about 7 months after SARS-CoV-2 vaccination. These receptors were collected from a human donor who had recovered from COVID-19.

This clonotype has just a few counts. The chain has TRBV28 and TRBJ2-3; no clear D gene. This CDR3 region has 14 residues. CDR1 and CDR2 (germline): MDHEN, SYDVKM. Trimming cost V 10 bases and J 0 bases, with 14 bases left between them. Here the CDR3 reads CATIHQFSTDTQYF. The CDR3 bases are TGTGCCACCATACACCAGTTTAGCACAGATACGCAGTATTTT.

This clonotype was observed a few times. V is TRBV20-1 and J is TRBJ1-5, with D unresolved. Trimming shortened V by 0 bases and J by 5 bases, and 26 bases separated the two germline ends. Germline values: CDR1 DFQATT, CDR2 SNEGSKA (reference sequence). The CDR3 spans 19 residues. The DNA for the CDR3 is TGCAGTGCTAGAGATCGGTCTGGGATTCGAGAGTATGACGATCAGCCCCAGCATTTT. It yields the protein CSARDRSGIREYDDQPQHF.

The chain couples TRBV6-1 to TRBJ1-3; a weak D match, TRBD1 (5 bases). This CDR3 contains 15 residues. Trimming left V 4 bases short and J 5 bases short, with 15 bases between. Germline CDR1 is MNHNS and CDR2 is SASEGT. CDR3 region: CASSVVLDSRNTIYF. The CDR3 DNA reads TGTGCCAGCAGTGTGGTTCTCGACAGTCGAAACACCATATATTTT.

This clonotype was found a few times. The chain uses TRBV6-1 and TRBJ1-5; no clear D. The V gene lost 5 bases and the J gene lost 0 bases, with 20 bases spanning the gap. The CDR3 has 18 residues. CDR1 is MNHNS and CDR2 is SASEGT in the germline V gene. CDR3 sequence (DNA): TGTGCCAGCAGTCGAATGGGTCAGTACGGTCATAGCAATCAGCCCCAGCATTTT. It specifies CASSRMGQYGHSNQPQHF.

This clonotype has just a few counts. The chain has TRBV7-3 and TRBJ2-2, with a tentative D call TRBD2 (7 bases). CDR1 and CDR2 from the germline V gene are SGHTA and FQGTGA. The CDR3 sequence is 14 residues long. V was shortened by 3 bases and J by 4 bases, with 9 bases between the two germline ends. CDR3 nucleotides: TGTGCCAGCAGCTTCGGGGGGCCCACCGGGGAGCTGTTTTTT. This translates into CASSFGGPTGELFF.

The genes are TRBV7-9 and TRBJ2-3; 11 bases are a match to TRBD2. The CDR3 is made up of 16 amino acids. V shed 5 bases, J shed 5 bases, and the junction held 9 bases outside the gene matches. The V gene's germline CDR1 is SEHNR and CDR2 FQNEAQ (reference sequence). CDR3 in amino acids: CASSARLAGLVDTQYF. In DNA, the CDR3 is TGTGCCAGCAGCGCCCGACTAGCGGGACTGGTAGATACGCAGTATTTT. Filled out from reference TRBV7-9 and TRBJ2-3, the complete variable domain reads DTGVSQNPRHKITKRGQNVTFRCDPISEHNRLYWYRQTLGQGPEFLTYFQNEAQLEKSRLLSDRFSAERPKGSFSTLEIQRTEQGDSAMYLCASSARLAGLVDTQYFGPGTRLTVL.

The chain is built from TRBV6-2 or TRBV6-3 and TRBJ1-2, with D possibly being TRBD1 (6 bases). Trimming shortened V by 4 bases and J by 4 bases, and 19 bases separated the two germline ends. Per the germline V gene, CDR1 is MNHEY and CDR2 is SVGEGT. CDR3 length equals 16 residues. CDR3 amino acids: CASSSTSTGLFYGYTF. The CDR3 DNA sequence: TGTGCCAGCAGTTCTACCTCAACAGGGCTCTTCTATGGCTACACCTTC.